Each of the 9 T cell receptor beta chains below was sequenced from the same sample in a study of regulatory T cells in long-lasting Graves disease. The sample's time point: newly diagnosed GD, antithyroid drugs for less than 3 months. PBMCs provided the RNA from which the TCR library was made. According to the study, TCR beta libraries were built with iRepertoire HTBI primers and CDR3-region Arm-PCR. TCRdb reprocessed the multiplex PCR reads with MiXCR, giving one entry per CDR3 protein. The sample yields 390,000 or so distinct CDR3 sequences, 10% to 15% seen once. A further study also used this sample, focusing on T cells in Graves' hyperthyroidism and ophthalmopathy.

The specimen was peripheral blood mononuclear cells (PBMCs), collected at new diagnosis, from a patient treated with antithyroid drugs. The receptors here all came from a woman younger than 30 with Graves disease.

This clonotype was counted many times. The J gene is TRBJ1-5, the V gene TRBV12-3 or TRBV12-4; 9 nucleotides line up with TRBD1. The CDR3 totals 14 residues. After removal of 7 bases from V and 5 bases from J, the junction contained 6 bases not matched to a gene. CDR3 sequence: CASTRTGGDQPQHF. The CDR3 DNA reads TGTGCCAGCACAAGAACAGGGGGCGATCAGCCCCAGCATTTT.

On this clonotype: Because the CDR3 is missing its conserved closing phenylalanine or tryptophan, this is likely a read error. The CDR3 here is CASDQGGLSTDTQYL. As DNA, the CDR3 is TGTGCCAGCGATCAGGGGGGCCTTAGCACAGATACGCAGTATCTT. The chain combines TRBV12-3 or TRBV12-4 with TRBJ2-3; possible D gene TRBD1, 7 bases. The CDR3 spans 15 residues. V dropped 8 bases and J dropped 0 bases, with 15 bases sitting between them.

This clonotype has ten or more counts. The chain is built from TRBV5-1 and TRBJ2-7; D gene uncertain. Germline CDR1 and CDR2: SGHRS and YFSETQ. The CDR3 is 15 residues long. V was cut by 3 bases and J by 0 bases, with 13 bases left in between. For the CDR3, the DNA is TGCGCCAGCAGCTCCGGAGACCTACCCTCCTACGAGCAGTACTTC. Translating it yields CASSSGDLPSYEQYF.

This clonotype occurred a few times. This chain uses TRBV25-1 with TRBJ2-7; D might be TRBD1 (6 bases). The CDR3 is 14 residues long. Deletions cut 8 bases from V and 2 bases from J, with 16 bases between. Germline V gives CDR1 MGHDK, CDR2 SYGVNS. The CDR3 region has the DNA TGTGCCAGCCAAGGACAGAAAGACCCCTACGAGCAGTACGTC. This gives the protein CASQGQKDPYEQYV.

In its sample, this clonotype was seen many times. This chain joins TRBV24-1 and TRBJ2-1; 11 bases are shared with TRBD2. V trimming: 5 bases; J trimming: 9 bases; junction bases outside the gene matches: 8. Per the germline V gene, CDR1 is KGHDR and CDR2 is SFDVKD. The CDR3 is 15 amino acids. The CDR3, as DNA: TGTGCCACCAGTGGACCAGGGACTAGCGGAATTGAGCAGTTCTTC. This translates into CATSGPGTSGIEQFF.

This clonotype was observed at least ten times. The chain links TRBV6-5 to TRBJ1-1, with TRBD1 as a possible D gene (6 bases). V shed 2 bases and J shed 4 bases, with 11 bases lying between them. The germline gives CDR1 MNHEY, CDR2 SVGAGI. This CDR3 contains 14 residues. CDR3 coding DNA: TGTGCCAGCAGTTACGGGGGGCGGAGCACTGAAGCTTTCTTT. Protein sequence: CASSYGGRSTEAFF.

The chain uses TRBV4-1 and TRBJ2-7; TRBD1 matches at 10 bases. The CDR3 is 16 residues long. V shed 4 bases and J 5 bases; nucleotides not matched to a gene: 11. CDR1 is MGHRA, CDR2 YSYEKL, per germline. DNA for the CDR3: TGCGCCAGCAGCCTAGGGGACCGGGACAGGGGCCACGAGCAGTACTTC. Protein sequence: CASSLGDRDRGHEQYF.

This clonotype occurred many times. The CDR3 spells CASSPEGRGNTEAFF. The CDR3 bases are TGTGCCAGCAGCCCCGAGGGACGGGGAAACACTGAAGCTTTCTTT. The chain couples TRBV3-1 to TRBJ1-1, with D maybe TRBD1 (5 bases). Germline CDR1 LGHDT, CDR2 YNNKEL (reference sequence). Trimming removed 4 bases from V and 2 bases from J, with 14 bases in between. The CDR3 extends over 15 amino acids.

The gene calls are TRBV29-1 and TRBJ2-5; 10 bases align to TRBD1. Germline loops: CDR1 SQVTM, CDR2 ANQGSEA. The CDR3 sequence is 16 residues long. V gave up 3 bases and J gave up 5 bases; unmatched junction bases: 12. Here the CDR3 reads CSVEGGPGQGFETQYF. The DNA for the CDR3 is TGCAGCGTTGAGGGGGGACCGGGACAGGGGTTTGAGACCCAGTACTTC.